The 5 T cell receptor beta chains below all came from one sample that was sequenced in a study of siplizumab effects on memory and regulatory T cells. Sequenced by immunoSEQ multiplex PCR; TCRdb stores in-frame clones only, minus some. The profile covers approximately 120,000 clones, with 93% appearing a single time and under 0.2% taken by the ten largest. Sample: non-Treg CD4+ T cells sorted from blood. These receptors were collected from a human donor in good health.

V and J are TRBV6-1 and TRBJ2-3; TRBD1 matches 7 bases. V lost 8 bases to trimming and J lost 2 bases; unmatched junction nucleotides: 4. The germline V gene encodes CDR1 MNHNS and CDR2 SASEGT. CDR3 length: 13 residues. CDR3 in amino acids: CASAGGDTDTQYF. Here the CDR3 DNA reads TGTGCCAGCGCAGGGGGAGACACAGATACGCAGTATTTT.

The chain links TRBV27 to TRBJ2-1, with 9 positions matching TRBD2. Losses at the gene ends were 5 bases for V and 15 bases for J; bases not matched to a gene: 23. Germline V gene lookup returns CDR1 MNHEY and CDR2 SMNVEV (reference sequence). The CDR3 has 17 residues. CDR3: CASSPFAAGGLAEGRFF. In DNA, the CDR3 is TGTGCCAGCAGTCCCTTCGCGGCGGGGGGGCTGGCCGAAGGTCGGTTCTTC.

The V gene is TRBV28, the J gene TRBJ2-5, with 10 bases identical to TRBD2. Per the germline V gene, CDR1 is MDHEN and CDR2 is SYDVKM. CDR3 length: 15 residues. V trimming: 5 bases; J trimming: 2 bases; junction bases outside the gene matches: 5. DNA for the CDR3: TGTGCCAGCAGTCACGCGACTAGCGGGCAAGAGACCCAGTACTTC. Protein product: CASSHATSGQETQYF.

The chain carries TRBV7-6 and TRBJ2-7; 7 bases line up with TRBD1. This CDR3 comprises 16 residues. Germline CDR1 is SGHVS and CDR2 is FNYEAQ. Germline trimming cut 4 bases from V and 1 base from J; bases unmatched to any gene: 10. CDR3 coding DNA: TGTGCCAGCAGCTCAGGTTCAAGACAGGGATCCTACGAGCAGTACTTC. It translates to CASSSGSRQGSYEQYF.

On this clone: At one of its ends the junction is not consistent with the germline gene, which may arise from a read error. The gene calls are TRBV6-5 and TRBJ1-2; D gene uncertain. This CDR3 spans 12 amino acids. Germline CDR1 is MNHEY and CDR2 is SVGAGI. The CDR3 region is CASTYSPSGYTF. In nucleotides, the CDR3 is TGTGCCAGCACTTACTCCCCCAGTGGCTACACCTTC.